The entry that follows covers one TCR beta chain sequence. The data originate from a study of blood T cell repertoires in COVID-19. Across the study: Samples of COVID-19 (acute and convalescent) were obtained from the United States, Italy and Spain. The cDNA or gDNA used as material had been derived from T cells, B-cell-depleted T cells, or PBMCs.

The CDR3 extends over 14 amino acids. Trimming cost V 5 bases and J 1 base; bases outside gene matches: 6. The germline CDR1 and CDR2 sequences are GTSNPN and SVGIG (reference sequence). Under the authors' procedure: Cell counts per sample came from amplifying reference gene primers. Generated by immunoSEQ multiplex PCR, the TCRdb table keeps only in-frame clones and is missing some. D and trimming come from the DNA, and the V and J calls and clone size come from that table. The sample has around 72,000 clones, under 90% seen once; the top ten hold roughly a tenth. The chain employs TRBV30 and TRBJ2-5; 8 bases agree with TRBD1. Sequencing input: peripheral blood. The source of this sequence is a man aged 70-80 years with active or convalescent COVID-19. CDR3 sequence (DNA): TGTGCCTGGGCTACAGGGGGTATCCAAGAGACCCAGTACTTC. Translation: CAWATGGIQETQYF.